Below, 27 T cell receptor beta chains from the same sample are listed, as sequenced in a study of cytomegalovirus exposure and HLA in healthy donors. A multiplex PCR was run with 60 Vbeta primers and 13 Jbeta primers. Clones were sequenced by immunoSEQ multiplex PCR, and TCRdb holds only the in-frame ones, with some missing. The sample includes 130,000 to 150,000 clones, about 80% of them seen just once. The sequenced sample was PBMCs. Receptors originate from a man aged 30 to 39 in good health and CMV-seropositive.

This sequence joins TRBV7-2 and TRBJ2-7; tentative D call: TRBD1 (7 bases). CDR1 is SGHTA, CDR2 FQGNSA, per germline. The CDR3 has 15 residues. V was trimmed by 5 bases and J by 5 bases, leaving 19 bases between them. CDR3 loop: CASSRRQGGADEQYF. The CDR3 coding sequence is TGTGCCAGCAGCCGCAGGCAGGGGGGCGCTGACGAGCAGTACTTC.

The chain employs TRBV6-5 and TRBJ2-3, with a possible D match to TRBD2 (5 bases). Trimming stripped 6 bases from V and 4 bases from J, with 17 bases between. The CDR3 sequence is 15 residues long. Germline CDR1 reads MNHEY; CDR2 reads SVGAGI. The DNA for the CDR3 is TGTGCCAGCAGCCCCACCAGAGGGTCCGCAGATACGCAGTATTTT. Translating it yields CASSPTRGSADTQYF.

The chain has TRBV30 and TRBJ2-2, with D unclear. Germline CDR1 GTSNPN, CDR2 SVGIG (reference sequence). CDR3 length: 13 amino acids. V gave up 2 bases and J gave up 1 base, with 5 bases separating them. The DNA of the CDR3 is TGTGCCTGGAGTTTCAAGAACACCGGGGAGCTGTTTTTT. Protein: CAWSFKNTGELFF.

The CDR3 coding sequence is TGCGCCAGCAGCTTATACGAAGCAGGGACTAGCTATGGCTACACCTTC. This translates into CASSLYEAGTSYGYTF. The chain joins TRBV5-1 to TRBJ1-2; a weak D match, TRBD1 (5 bases). V lost 2 bases, J lost 4 bases, and 18 bases lay in between. Germline CDR1 and CDR2: SGHRS and YFSETQ. CDR3 length: 16 amino acids. The full variable domain, rest sourced from reference TRBV5-1 and TRBJ1-2, is KAGVTQTPRYLIKTRGQQVTLSCSPISGHRSVSWYQQTPGQGLQFLFEYFSETQRNKGNFPGRFSGRQFSNSRSEMNVSTLELGDSALYLCASSLYEAGTSYGYTFGSGTRLTVV.

This clone was observed a few times. The chain recombines TRBV5-1 with TRBJ2-7, with D tentatively TRBD1 (5 bases). The germline V gene has CDR1 SGHRS and CDR2 YFSETQ. V was trimmed by 4 bases and J by 2 bases, leaving 10 bases between them. This CDR3 contains 13 residues. DNA of the CDR3: TGCGCCAGCAGCCGGGTGGGGCCCTACGAGCAGTACTTC. Its protein is CASSRVGPYEQYF.

The V call is TRBV30, the J call TRBJ2-4; 7 bases align to TRBD2. Germline V lookup: CDR1 GTSNPN, CDR2 SVGIG (reference sequence). CDR3 length equals 14 residues. V lost 5 bases to trimming and J lost 8 bases; unmatched junction nucleotides: 12. DNA of the CDR3: TGTGCCTGGGGGACTGGGGACTACAGTCACATTCAGTACTTC. It encodes CAWGTGDYSHIQYF. Drawing the rest from reference TRBV30 and TRBJ2-4, the complete variable domain is SQTIHQWPATLVQPVGSPLSLECTVEGTSNPNLYWYRQAAGRGLQLLFYSVGIGQISSEVPQNLSASRPQDRQFILSSKKLLLSDSGFYLCAWGTGDYSHIQYFGAGTRLSVL.

The chain links TRBV29-1 to TRBJ2-5; tentatively, D is TRBD1 (5 bases). This CDR3 region has 12 residues. Germline CDR1 reads SQVTM; CDR2 reads ANQGSEA. V lost 2 bases, J lost 4 bases, and 8 bases lay in between. The CDR3 protein is CSVEQGLETQYF. CDR3 DNA sequence: TGCAGCGTTGAACAGGGTCTAGAGACCCAGTACTTC.

The CDR3 loop reads CASSTRTGTSTDTQYF. CDR3 bases: TGTGCCAGCAGCACCCGGACAGGGACTAGCACAGATACGCAGTATTTT. The rearrangement links TRBV13 to TRBJ2-3; 8 bases line up with TRBD1. The junction had 7 bases not matched to a gene; V was cut back by 5 bases and J by 0 bases. CDR3 length: 16 amino acids. Germline V CDR1 and CDR2: PRHDT, FYEKMQ (reference sequence).

The J gene is TRBJ2-1, the V gene TRBV2; the D gene is possibly TRBD1 (6 bases). This CDR3 has 13 residues. V was cut by 5 bases and J by 7 bases, with 12 bases left in between. Germline lookup yields CDR1 SNHLY and CDR2 FYNNEI. In DNA form, the CDR3 reads TGTGCCAGCAGTTCCATAGGACAGAATGAGCAGTTCTTC. Protein: CASSSIGQNEQFF.

V usage is TRBV18 and J usage is TRBJ2-7; D call uncertain. CDR3 length: 16 residues. V lost 0 bases and J lost 2, with 14 bases in between. Germline CDR1 KGHSH, CDR2 LQKENI. The CDR3: CASSPPMVRVTYEQYF. In DNA, the CDR3 is TGTGCCAGCTCACCACCAATGGTCCGGGTTACCTACGAGCAGTACTTC.

V usage is TRBV19 and J usage is TRBJ2-3; 7 positions agree with TRBD1. In germline, CDR1 is LNHDA, CDR2 SQIVND (reference sequence). CDR3 length: 15 amino acids. Trimming removed 3 bases from V and 0 bases from J; junction bases left unmatched: 3. The CDR3 DNA reads as TGTGCCAGTAGTATTAGGGGGCCTAGCACAGATACGCAGTATTTT. Translating gives CASSIRGPSTDTQYF.

The J gene is TRBJ1-2, the V gene TRBV29-1; no clear D gene. V was cut by 4 bases and J by 3 bases, with 6 bases left in between. The CDR3 has 11 amino acids. In germline, CDR1 is SQVTM, CDR2 ANQGSEA. The CDR3 reads CSVVRDYGYTF. The CDR3 nucleotides read TGCAGCGTTGTTCGGGACTATGGCTACACCTTC.

The J gene is TRBJ1-3, the V gene TRBV18, with a tentative D call TRBD1 (6 bases). The V gene lost 6 bases and the J gene lost 3 bases, with 15 bases spanning the gap. Germline CDR1 KGHSH, CDR2 LQKENI. This CDR3 is built from 15 residues. This CDR3 is CASSRNTGSGNTIYF. The CDR3 coding sequence is TGTGCCAGCTCCCGAAATACAGGGAGTGGAAACACCATATATTTT. Full variable domain (remainder filled in from reference TRBV18 and TRBJ1-3): NAGVMQNPRHLVRRRGQEARLRCSPMKGHSHVYWYRQLPEEGLKFMVYLQKENIIDESGMPKERFSAEFPKEGPSILRIQQVVRGDSAAYFCASSRNTGSGNTIYFGEGSWLTVV.

The chain couples TRBV10-3 to TRBJ2-1, with TRBD2 matching over 7 bases. The J segment lost 8 bases and the V segment lost 10 bases, leaving 8 bases of the junction unmatched. The CDR3 loop spans 12 amino acids. The germline V gene encodes CDR1 ENHRY and CDR2 SYGVKD. CDR3 sequence reads: CASRLAGDEQFF. For the CDR3, the DNA is TGTGCCAGCCGACTAGCAGGTGATGAGCAGTTCTTC.

There are a few counts of this clone. The chain couples TRBV30 to TRBJ2-5; tentative D call: TRBD2 (5 bases). The CDR3 covers 15 residues. The ends were cut back, 2 bases at V and 5 bases at J, with 18 bases in the middle. The germline CDR1 and CDR2 sequences are GTSNPN and SVGIG (reference sequence). The CDR3 sequence: CAWSTTGVRGETQYF. The DNA of the CDR3 is TGTGCCTGGAGTACGACCGGGGTCAGAGGGGAGACCCAGTACTTC.

The chain has TRBV9 and TRBJ2-3; D is possibly TRBD2 (6 bases). Trimming removed 2 bases at V and 0 bases at J, with 13 bases between. Germline CDR1 is SGDLS and CDR2 is YYNGEE. CDR3 length equals 16 residues. The CDR3 nucleotides read TGTGCCAGCAGCGTGGGACTTATATCTAGCACAGATACGCAGTATTTT. Protein product: CASSVGLISSTDTQYF.

The table lists this clone with a count of one. The genes are TRBV5-1 and TRBJ1-5; 7 nucleotides agree with TRBD1. V was pared by 7 bases and J by 2 bases, with 12 bases of the junction left unmatched. Looked up from germline, CDR1 is SGHRS and CDR2 is YFSETQ. The CDR3 length is 16 residues. CDR3 DNA: TGCGCCAGCGAGATCTTGGACAGGCGGCGCAATCAGCCCCAGCATTTT. Translating gives CASEILDRRRNQPQHF.

This clone has a single count. This chain connects TRBV28 to TRBJ2-3; D remains ambiguous. The germline CDR1 and CDR2 sequences are MDHEN and SYDVKM. There are 16 residues in the CDR3. V was pared by 7 bases and J by 2 bases, with 19 bases between. The CDR3 DNA is TGTGCCAGCACCTTTGGGTCTCTCGGGTACACAGATACGCAGTATTTT. Protein product: CASTFGSLGYTDTQYF. Using reference TRBV28 and TRBJ2-3 for the parts outside the CDR3, the full variable domain is DVKVTQSSRYLVKRTGEKVFLECVQDMDHENMFWYRQDPGLGLRLIYFSYDVKMKEKGDIPEGYSVSREKKERFSLILESASTNQTSMYLCASTFGSLGYTDTQYFGPGTRLTVL.

The chain uses TRBV5-1 and TRBJ2-7, with 12 bases lining up with TRBD2. After removal of 3 bases from V and 5 bases from J, the junction contained 6 bases not matched to a gene. The CDR3 runs 15 residues. CDR1 and CDR2 (germline): SGHRS, YFSETQ. The CDR3: CASSSTPSGGDEQYF. The CDR3 DNA sequence: TGCGCCAGCAGCTCGACCCCTAGCGGGGGGGACGAGCAGTACTTC.

CDR3 amino acids: CASSIQGSTEAFF. The CDR3 DNA reads TGTGCCAGTAGTATCCAGGGAAGTACTGAAGCTTTCTTT. This sequence joins TRBV19 and TRBJ1-1, with a weak D call TRBD1 (5 bases). The CDR3 loop spans 13 amino acids. Germline V lookup: CDR1 LNHDA, CDR2 SQIVND (reference sequence). V was shortened by 3 bases and J by 5 bases, with 10 bases between the two germline ends.

The V gene is TRBV30, the J gene TRBJ2-1, with a tentative D call TRBD1 (6 bases). The CDR3 is 12 amino acids. Germline CDR1 and CDR2: GTSNPN and SVGIG (reference sequence). V lost 7 bases and J lost 12, with 19 bases in between. The CDR3 nucleotides read TGTGCCTTGGAGAAGGGACATCCAGGGCAGTTCTTC. Translated, it gives CALEKGHPGQFF.

This clone is a singleton in its sample. The chain is built from TRBV29-1 and TRBJ2-3; the match to TRBD2 covers 8 bases. The CDR3 is 17 amino acids. Germline CDR1 is SQVTM and CDR2 is ANQGSEA. V lost 0 bases and J lost 2; bases outside the gene matches: 10. The CDR3 reads CSVEDLWNGRVTDTQYF. CDR3 DNA sequence: TGCAGCGTTGAAGATCTTTGGAACGGGAGGGTCACAGATACGCAGTATTTT.

This chain joins TRBV11-2 and TRBJ2-1; TRBD2 is a possible D gene (5 bases). The CDR3 consists of 13 residues. Germline V gene lookup returns CDR1 SGHAT and CDR2 FQNNGV. Trimming left V 5 bases short and J 6 bases short, with 11 bases between. CDR3 DNA sequence: TGTGCCAGCAGCCTAGGACTCTCCAATGAGCAGTTCTTC. As protein: CASSLGLSNEQFF.

This clone was found a few times. The J gene is TRBJ2-3, the V gene TRBV25-1, with D perhaps TRBD1 (5 bases). CDR1 is MGHDK and CDR2 is SYGVNS in the germline V gene. Trimming took 0 bases from V and 2 from J, leaving 12 bases between them. The CDR3 is 16 amino acids. The CDR3 coding sequence is TGTGCCAGCAGTGAATACCGAACAGGAATCACAGATACGCAGTATTTT. This codes for CASSEYRTGITDTQYF.

The rearrangement uses TRBV10-1 and TRBJ2-1; the match to TRBD1 covers 7 bases. CDR1 and CDR2 from the germline V gene are WNHNN and SYGVQD (reference sequence). V shed 11 bases and J 3 bases; nucleotides not matched to a gene: 19. The CDR3 spans 17 residues. The CDR3 region is CAFSIGTAFPLYNEQFF. The CDR3 nucleotides read TGCGCCTTTTCCATCGGGACAGCTTTCCCTCTCTACAATGAGCAGTTCTTC.

V gene TRBV10-3 combines with J gene TRBJ1-1, with D perhaps matching TRBD1 (5 bases). CDR3 size: 13 residues. Germline V gene data show CDR1 as ENHRY and CDR2 as SYGVKD. Deletions cut 4 bases from V and 0 bases from J, with 6 bases between. The CDR3 reads CAISGTLNTEAFF. The CDR3 DNA is TGTGCCATCAGTGGGACACTGAACACTGAAGCTTTCTTT.

This clone occurred once. The V call is TRBV30, the J call TRBJ1-4, with 8 bases lining up with TRBD1. Germline assignment: CDR1 GTSNPN and CDR2 SVGIG (reference sequence). This CDR3 contains 16 residues. V shed 2 bases and J 8 bases; nucleotides not matched to a gene: 13. Here the CDR3 reads CAWSTPLTGGDEKLFF. In DNA form, the CDR3 reads TGTGCCTGGAGTACCCCCCTTACAGGGGGGGACGAAAAACTGTTTTTT.